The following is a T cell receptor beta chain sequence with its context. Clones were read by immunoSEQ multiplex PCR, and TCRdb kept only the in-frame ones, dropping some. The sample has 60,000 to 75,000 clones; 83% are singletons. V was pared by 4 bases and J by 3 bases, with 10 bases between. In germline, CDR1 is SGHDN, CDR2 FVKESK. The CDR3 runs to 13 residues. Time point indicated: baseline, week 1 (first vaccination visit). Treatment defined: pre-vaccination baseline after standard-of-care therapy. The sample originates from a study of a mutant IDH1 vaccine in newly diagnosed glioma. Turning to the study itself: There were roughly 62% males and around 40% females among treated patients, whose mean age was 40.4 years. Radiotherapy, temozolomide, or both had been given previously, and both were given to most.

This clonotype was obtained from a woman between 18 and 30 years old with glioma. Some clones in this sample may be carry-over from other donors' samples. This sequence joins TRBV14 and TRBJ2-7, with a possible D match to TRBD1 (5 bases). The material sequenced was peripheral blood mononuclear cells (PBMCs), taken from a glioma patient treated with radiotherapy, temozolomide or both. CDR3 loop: CASSRGAYYEQYF. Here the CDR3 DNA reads TGTGCCAGCAGCCGTGGGGCCTACTACGAGCAGTACTTC.